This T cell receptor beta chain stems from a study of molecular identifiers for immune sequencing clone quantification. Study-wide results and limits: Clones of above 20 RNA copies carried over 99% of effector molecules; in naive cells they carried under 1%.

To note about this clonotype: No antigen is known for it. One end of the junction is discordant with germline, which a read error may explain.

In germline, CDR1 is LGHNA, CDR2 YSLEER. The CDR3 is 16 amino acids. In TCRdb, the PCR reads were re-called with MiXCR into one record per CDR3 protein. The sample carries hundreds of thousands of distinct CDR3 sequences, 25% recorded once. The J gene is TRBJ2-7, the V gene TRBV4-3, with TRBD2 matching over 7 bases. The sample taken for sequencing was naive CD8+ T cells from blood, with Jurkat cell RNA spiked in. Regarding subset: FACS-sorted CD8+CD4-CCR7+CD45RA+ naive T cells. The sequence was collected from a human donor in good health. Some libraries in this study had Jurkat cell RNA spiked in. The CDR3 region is CASSPHLGGEWYEHYF. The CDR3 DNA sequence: TGCGCCAGCAGCCCCCATTTGGGGGGGGAATGGTATGAGCACTATTTC.